One sample yielded the 32 T cell receptor beta chains listed below, sequenced in a study of blood T cell repertoires in COVID-19. Here immunoSEQ multiplex PCR was the method, and the copy in TCRdb shows in-frame clones only, minus some. This sample yields about 250,000 clones, of which 70% to 85% are seen a single time; under 5.5% belongs to the top ten. Sequencing was done on a sample of peripheral blood. The receptor set was obtained from a woman older than 75 with active or convalescent COVID-19.

The V and J genes are TRBV5-1 and TRBJ2-5; 7 bases map to TRBD1. The junction had 6 bases not matched to a gene; V was cut back by 4 bases and J by 3 bases. Germline values: CDR1 SGHRS, CDR2 YFSETQ. This CDR3 is 14 amino acids long. CDR3 region: CASSLMGQKETQYF. The CDR3, as DNA: TGCGCCAGCAGCCTTATGGGACAGAAAGAGACCCAGTACTTC.

V is TRBV28 and J is TRBJ2-1, with 10 bases matching TRBD1. J was trimmed by 2 bases and V by 8 bases; bases with no gene match: 6. Per the germline V gene, CDR1 is MDHEN and CDR2 is SYDVKM. CDR3 size: 15 residues. The CDR3 is CASLPGTGAYNEQFF. The DNA of the CDR3 is TGTGCCAGCCTGCCCGGGACAGGGGCCTACAATGAGCAGTTCTTC.

This clone has a handful of counts. This chain joins TRBV5-1 and TRBJ1-1; TRBD1 matches 9 bases. The CDR3 length is 18 residues. Germline lookup yields CDR1 SGHRS and CDR2 YFSETQ. Unmatched junction bases numbered 14, after V lost 5 bases and J lost 0 bases. The CDR3 protein is CASRWGQGRIRMNTEAFF. Here the CDR3 DNA reads TGCGCCAGCAGATGGGGACAGGGAAGAATCCGAATGAACACTGAAGCTTTCTTT.

This clone was detected only a few times. The CDR3 region has the DNA TGTGCCAGCGGAATGGGGGGAGGTCAGCCCCAGCATTTT. It specifies CASGMGGGQPQHF. This chain connects TRBV12-3 or TRBV12-4 to TRBJ1-5; maybe TRBD1 (5 bases). This CDR3 is 13 amino acids long. V shed 8 bases and J shed 6 bases, with 14 bases lying between them.

V and J are TRBV5-1 and TRBJ2-3; 13 bases agree with TRBD2. J gave up 8 bases and V 0 bases, and 3 bases lay outside the gene matches. CDR3 size: 15 residues. Germline V gene sequence: CDR1 SGHRS, CDR2 YFSETQ. The CDR3 loop is CASSLDTSGGATQYF. The CDR3 coding sequence is TGCGCCAGCAGCTTGGATACTAGCGGGGGGGCTACGCAGTATTTT.

The chain has TRBV3-1 (or the pseudogene TRBV3-2) and TRBJ2-7; 8 bases match TRBD1. The germline V gene encodes CDR1 LGHDT and CDR2 YNNKEL (reference sequence). Germline trimming cut 1 base from V and 2 bases from J; bases unmatched to any gene: 7. The CDR3 totals 16 residues. CDR3 amino acids: CASSQVPAGGAYEQYF. The CDR3 DNA is TGTGCCAGCAGCCAAGTCCCTGCAGGGGGCGCCTACGAGCAGTACTTC.

CDR3 DNA: TGTGCCAGCAGCTACGGACTGACTAGCGGGAGCACAGATACGCAGTATTTT. Translated, it gives CASSYGLTSGSTDTQYF. The chain links TRBV7-6 to TRBJ2-3, with 10 positions matching TRBD2. The V segment lost 4 bases and the J segment 0 bases; nucleotides outside the gene matches: 7. Germline V lookup: CDR1 SGHVS, CDR2 FNYEAQ. CDR3 length: 17 residues.

The chain recombines TRBV6-4 with TRBJ2-3, with 8 bases aligning to TRBD1. The junction had 12 bases not matched to a gene; V was cut back by 5 bases and J by 8 bases. CDR1 is MRHNA, CDR2 SNTAGT, per germline. The CDR3 loop spans 15 amino acids. The CDR3 bases are TGTGCCAGCAGTAATGGCAGGGGGCGCGTCGGTACGCAGTATTTT. This translates into CASSNGRGRVGTQYF.

The genes are TRBV12-3 or TRBV12-4 and TRBJ2-3; D remains ambiguous. The CDR3 contains 12 residues. Trimming removed 6 bases from V and 6 bases from J, with 10 bases in between. In DNA, the CDR3 is TGTGCCAGCAGCCCACGTGAGGATACGCAGTATTTT. It yields the protein CASSPREDTQYF.

This clone was found once. The rearrangement joins TRBV3-1 (or the pseudogene TRBV3-2) to TRBJ2-7; 9 bases line up with TRBD2. This CDR3 comprises 15 residues. CDR1 and CDR2 (germline): LGHDT, YNNKEL (reference sequence). V dropped 5 bases and J dropped 2; count of bases not matched to a gene: 7. CDR3 amino acids: CASSTGLAGPYEQYF. The DNA of the CDR3 is TGTGCCAGCAGCACGGGGCTAGCGGGACCCTACGAGCAGTACTTC.

The rearrangement joins TRBV28 to TRBJ1-6; 9 bases agree with TRBD1. CDR1 and CDR2 from the germline V gene are MDHEN and SYDVKM. Trimming took 1 base from V and 17 from J; bases not matched to a gene: 9. The CDR3 has 14 amino acids. The CDR3 spells CASSLSTPDRGFHF. The CDR3 region has the DNA TGTGCCAGCAGTTTATCCACTCCGGACAGGGGATTCCACTTT.

The chain links TRBV7-2 to TRBJ1-2; tentative D call: TRBD1 (6 bases). The CDR3 spans 18 residues. Germline-derived CDR1 and CDR2 are SGHTA and FQGNSA. Trimming removed 2 bases from V and 0 bases from J, with 19 bases in between. CDR3 nucleotides: TGTGCCAGCAGCTTACCCCCCGGGACATCTTTTTCTAACTATGGCTACACCTTC. As protein: CASSLPPGTSFSNYGYTF.

This clone was seen a few times. The chain joins TRBV28 to TRBJ1-5; a weak D match, TRBD1 (6 bases). Germline loops: CDR1 MDHEN, CDR2 SYDVKM. This CDR3 contains 15 residues. Trimming cost V 1 base and J 7 bases, with 14 bases left between them. The CDR3 DNA sequence: TGTGCCAGCAGTTTATCCATACAGGGCCAACAGCCCCAGCATTTT. This translates into CASSLSIQGQQPQHF.

This clone has only one observation. V and J are TRBV6-2 or TRBV6-3 and TRBJ1-2; TRBD1 might be the D (6 bases). Germline values: CDR1 MNHEY, CDR2 SVGEGT. The CDR3 is 13 residues long. With 5 bases removed from V and 8 bases from J, the gap between germline ends came to 15 bases. The CDR3 reads CASSTRQDRGYTF. The DNA for the CDR3 is TGTGCCAGCAGTACCCGACAGGACCGGGGCTACACCTTC.

The genes are TRBV3-1 (or the pseudogene TRBV3-2) and TRBJ1-6; D is perhaps TRBD1 (5 bases). CDR3 length equals 15 residues. The V and J ends lost 4 bases and 1 base respectively, with 8 bases between them. Germline V gene lookup returns CDR1 LGHDT and CDR2 YNNKEL (reference sequence). CDR3 nucleotide sequence: TGTGCCAGCAGCCTCGGGGGTTCCTATAATTCACCCCTCCACTTT. Its protein is CASSLGGSYNSPLHF.

The chain uses TRBV5-4 and TRBJ1-1; D is perhaps TRBD1 (6 bases). Germline loops: CDR1 SGHNT, CDR2 YYREEE (reference sequence). CDR3 length: 14 amino acids. V shed 7 bases and J shed 0 bases, with 13 bases lying between them. CDR3 in amino acids: CASRRTAMNTEAFF. CDR3 sequence (DNA): TGTGCCAGCCGAAGGACAGCTATGAACACTGAAGCTTTCTTT.

The rearrangement joins TRBV6-5 to TRBJ1-5, with 7 bases identical to TRBD1. In germline, CDR1 is MNHEY, CDR2 SVGAGI. V shed 6 bases and J 5 bases; nucleotides not matched to a gene: 7. The CDR3 extends over 14 amino acids. Written as DNA, the CDR3 is TGTGCCAGCAGACACCCGGGACAGCATCAGCCCCAGCATTTT. Translation gives CASRHPGQHQPQHF.

J is TRBJ1-5 and V is TRBV27; TRBD1 matches 10 bases. Germline CDR1 MNHEY, CDR2 SMNVEV (reference sequence). V shed 5 bases and J 6 bases; nucleotides not matched to a gene: 4. This CDR3 contains 14 residues. The CDR3 sequence: CASSIRQGAQPQHF. The CDR3 DNA is TGTGCCAGCAGTATCAGACAGGGGGCTCAGCCCCAGCATTTT.

This sequence joins TRBV28 and TRBJ1-3, with D maybe TRBD1 (5 bases). This CDR3 spans 15 amino acids. The germline V and J ends were trimmed by 2 bases and 4 bases, with 12 bases remaining between them. CDR1 and CDR2 from the germline V gene are MDHEN and SYDVKM. CDR3 loop: CASSLGGARGNTIYF. DNA for the CDR3: TGTGCCAGCAGTTTAGGAGGGGCCAGAGGAAACACCATATATTTT. The full variable domain, in which reference TRBV28 and TRBJ1-3 provide the parts outside the CDR3, is DVKVTQSSRYLVKRTGEKVFLECVQDMDHENMFWYRQDPGLGLRLIYFSYDVKMKEKGDIPEGYSVSREKKERFSLILESASTNQTSMYLCASSLGGARGNTIYFGEGSWLTVV.

This chain connects TRBV2 to TRBJ1-2; 8 bases line up with TRBD1. J was trimmed by 8 bases and V by 7 bases; bases with no gene match: 9. Looked up from germline, CDR1 is SNHLY and CDR2 is FYNNEI. The CDR3 runs to 13 residues. CDR3 region: CASTKDRAEGYTF. The CDR3 nucleotides read TGTGCCAGCACCAAGGACAGGGCCGAAGGCTACACCTTC.

The gene calls are TRBV9 and TRBJ1-1; D gene unclear. The V and J ends lost 4 bases and 0 bases respectively, with 10 bases between them. Looked up from germline, CDR1 is SGDLS and CDR2 is YYNGEE. This CDR3 contains 14 residues. This CDR3 is CASSRGLMNTEAFF. The CDR3 region has the DNA TGTGCCAGCAGCAGAGGCCTAATGAACACTGAAGCTTTCTTT.

The chain carries TRBV5-1 and TRBJ2-5; D is possibly TRBD2 (7 bases). Trimming removed 4 bases from V and 5 bases from J, with 15 bases in between. The CDR3 contains 14 residues. Germline assignment: CDR1 SGHRS and CDR2 YFSETQ. The CDR3 DNA sequence: TGCGCCAGCAGCCTGGGGGGGCGCGAGGAGACCCAGTACTTC. Protein: CASSLGGREETQYF.

The CDR3 coding sequence is TGTGCCAGCAGCTTGACTAGCGGGAGTTACGAGCAGTACTTC. Translated, it gives CASSLTSGSYEQYF. The chain links TRBV7-8 to TRBJ2-7; 12 bases match TRBD2. Germline CDR1 reads SGHVS; CDR2 reads FQNEAQ. V lost 3 bases, J lost 4 bases, and 1 base stayed unmatched. The CDR3 sequence is 14 residues long.

V is TRBV9 and J is TRBJ1-6; D is undetermined. Germline CDR1 is SGDLS and CDR2 is YYNGEE. Trimming removed 0 bases from V and 2 bases from J, with 9 bases in between. CDR3 length equals 16 residues. This CDR3 is CASSVGSGTYNSPLHF. The CDR3 coding sequence is TGTGCCAGCAGCGTAGGATCGGGGACCTATAATTCACCCCTCCACTTT.

Concerning this clone: Other DNA sequences in this sample translate to the same CDR3. The chain carries TRBV5-1 and TRBJ2-7; 12 bases agree with TRBD1. CDR3 size: 15 residues. The germline V gene has CDR1 SGHRS and CDR2 YFSETQ. V lost 0 bases to trimming and J lost 5 bases; unmatched junction nucleotides: 3. In nucleotides, the CDR3 is TGCGCCAGCAGCTTGGTGGGACAGGGGGCTGACGAGCAGTACTTC. It specifies CASSLVGQGADEQYF.

The J gene is TRBJ1-1, the V gene TRBV28, with TRBD1 matching over 8 bases. V dropped 10 bases and J dropped 4; count of bases not matched to a gene: 8. CDR3 length: 13 residues. CDR1 MDHEN and CDR2 SYDVKM come from the germline V gene. Here the CDR3 reads CATIRGLGTEAFF. CDR3 in DNA: TGTGCCACAATCAGGGGGCTCGGCACTGAAGCTTTCTTT. Combining the CDR3 with reference TRBV28 and TRBJ1-1 gives the whole variable domain DVKVTQSSRYLVKRTGEKVFLECVQDMDHENMFWYRQDPGLGLRLIYFSYDVKMKEKGDIPEGYSVSREKKERFSLILESASTNQTSMYLCATIRGLGTEAFFGQGTRLTVV.

This sequence joins TRBV18 and TRBJ1-1; D might be TRBD1 (6 bases). The V gene lost 3 bases and the J gene lost 3 bases, with 11 bases spanning the gap. This CDR3 comprises 14 residues. Germline CDR1 reads KGHSH; CDR2 reads LQKENI. The CDR3 DNA reads as TGTGCCAGCTCACCCGGACAGTATGACACTGAAGCTTTCTTT. Translated: CASSPGQYDTEAFF.

The chain carries TRBV2 and TRBJ1-1; a possible D gene is TRBD1 (6 bases). From germline, CDR1 is SNHLY and CDR2 FYNNEI. The V end lost 6 bases, the J end lost 0 bases, and 11 bases lay between the germline ends. This CDR3 comprises 14 residues. Written as DNA, the CDR3 is TGTGCCAGCAGAAGCGGGACATTGAACACTGAAGCTTTCTTT. Its translation: CASRSGTLNTEAFF.

CDR3 loop: CASKGEGYTF. The DNA for the CDR3 is TGTGCCAGCAAGGGAGAAGGCTACACCTTC. The chain employs TRBV28 and TRBJ1-2; D is undetermined. The CDR3 is 10 amino acids. The germline gives CDR1 MDHEN, CDR2 SYDVKM. Deletions cut 7 bases from V and 8 bases from J, with 8 bases between.

The chain combines TRBV2 with TRBJ1-2, with TRBD1 identical over 8 bases. The CDR3 is 14 amino acids. Looked up from germline, CDR1 is SNHLY and CDR2 is FYNNEI. J was trimmed by 4 bases and V by 9 bases; bases with no gene match: 10. In DNA form, the CDR3 reads TGTGCCAGTTTGGACCAGGGGGCGAGCTATGGCTACACCTTC. Protein sequence: CASLDQGASYGYTF.

The chain carries TRBV5-1 and TRBJ2-2, with 7 nucleotides matching TRBD1. J gave up 4 bases and V 0 bases, and 15 bases lay outside the gene matches. Germline V gene data show CDR1 as SGHRS and CDR2 as YFSETQ. The CDR3 is made up of 19 amino acids. The CDR3 here is CASSLDSRPGTELTGELFF. CDR3 nucleotides: TGCGCCAGCAGCTTGGACTCACGCCCCGGGACAGAGCTCACCGGGGAGCTGTTTTTT.

The chain employs TRBV28 and TRBJ1-5; tentatively, D is TRBD1 (5 bases). V was pared by 8 bases and J by 7 bases, with 12 bases between. CDR1 and CDR2 from the germline V gene are MDHEN and SYDVKM. The length of the CDR3 is 12 residues. The CDR3 DNA reads TGTGCCAGCGGGCAGGGTAACCAGCCCCAGCATTTT. It encodes CASGQGNQPQHF.